This TCR beta chain was retrieved from a study of Ad26.COV2.S vaccination and SARS-CoV-2 variants. Treatment given: about 20 received Ad26.COV2.S at low or high dose, single or two shots; five or six received placebo; per-sample allocation not given. Following the first vaccine or placebo injection, samples were taken on day 63. Method: immunoSEQ multiplex PCR; TCRdb's copy keeps in-frame clones and lacks some. The sample holds roughly 510,000 clones; roughly 87% are singletons and the top ten take roughly 13%. Of note for this clone: Its matching antigen is unknown.

The V end was cut by 8 bases, the J end by 8 bases, with 13 bases between. CDR3 length: 12 residues. Germline V gene lookup returns CDR1 MNHEY and CDR2 SMNVEV (reference sequence). General study findings and limits: Spike-specific TCR breadth was greater after Ad26.COV2.S than placebo. Similar non-spike TCR breadth was seen in vaccine and placebo recipients.

The gene calls are TRBV27 and TRBJ1-5, with a possible D match to TRBD1 (5 bases). The clonotype was recovered from a person aged 18 to 65 who received the Ad26.COV2.S COVID-19 vaccine or a placebo. This specimen was peripheral blood, taken in a trial of Ad26.COV2.S vaccine versus placebo. CDR3 protein: CASRGGREPQHF. As DNA, the CDR3 is TGTGCCAGCCGCGGGGGACGGGAGCCCCAGCATTTT.